A single T cell receptor beta chain is shown here with its context. Its antigen remains unidentified. At least 6.5 million PBMCs were isolated per sample. A minimum of 5.5 micrograms of total RNA was extracted per sample. This sample was included in a study of blood T cells in healthy people across ages. Study-wide findings and caveats: With age, beta diversity per million T cells declined roughly linearly, significantly by 30 to 40.

Germline V gene sequence: CDR1 SGHNT, CDR2 YENEEA. The V end lost 8 bases, the J end lost 2 bases, and 12 bases lay between the germline ends. CDR3 length: 14 residues. A sample-barcoded 5' primer and a J-beta primer mix were used in a second PCR of about 6 to 12 cycles. Sequencing yielded, for each sample, at least 3 million paired-end reads carrying CDR3. TCRdb itself ran the 5' RACE reads through MiXCR, one entry per CDR3 protein. The sample has about 1.5 million distinct CDR3 sequences; 40% to 45% are singletons. The sample taken for sequencing was blood. The TCR comes from a woman in her late teens or twenties in good health. This sequence joins TRBV11-3 and TRBJ2-2; a weak D match, TRBD2 (6 bases). The CDR3 here is CASVASVNTGELFF. CDR3 nucleotide sequence: TGTGCCAGCGTTGCTAGCGTAAACACCGGGGAGCTGTTTTTT.